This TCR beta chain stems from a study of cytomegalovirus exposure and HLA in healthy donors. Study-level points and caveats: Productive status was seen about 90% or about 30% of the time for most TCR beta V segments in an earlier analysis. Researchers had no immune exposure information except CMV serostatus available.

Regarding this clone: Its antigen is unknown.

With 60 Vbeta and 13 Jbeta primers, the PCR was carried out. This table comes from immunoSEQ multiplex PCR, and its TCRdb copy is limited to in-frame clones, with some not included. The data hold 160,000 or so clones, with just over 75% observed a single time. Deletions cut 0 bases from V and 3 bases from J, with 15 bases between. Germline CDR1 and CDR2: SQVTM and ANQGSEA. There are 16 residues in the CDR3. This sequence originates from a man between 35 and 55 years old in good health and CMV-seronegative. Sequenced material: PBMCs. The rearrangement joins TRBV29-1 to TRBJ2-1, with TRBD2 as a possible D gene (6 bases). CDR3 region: CSVEDVGREVYNEQFF. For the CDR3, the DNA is TGCAGCGTTGAAGACGTAGGCAGGGAGGTCTACAATGAGCAGTTCTTC.